A single TCR beta chain is shown here with its context. This sample was taken from a study of blood T cell repertoires in COVID-19. Study context: PBMCs, B-cell-depleted T cells, or T cells were the source of the cDNA or gDNA that made up the material.

Only in-frame clones appear in the TCRdb table, and some are missing; sequencing was by immunoSEQ multiplex PCR. The table records some 200,000 clones, over 75% of them present only once. Germline CDR1 reads GTSNPN; CDR2 reads SVGIG (reference sequence). The J segment lost 4 bases and the V segment lost 5 bases, leaving 4 bases of the junction unmatched. There are 13 residues in the CDR3. This chain uses TRBV30 with TRBJ1-4; 7 bases are a match to TRBD1. The TCR originated in a woman in her 70s with acute or convalescent COVID-19. The sample comprised peripheral blood. The CDR3 sequence is CAWAQGHNEKLFF. The CDR3 DNA reads TGTGCCTGGGCACAGGGGCATAATGAAAAACTGTTTTTT.